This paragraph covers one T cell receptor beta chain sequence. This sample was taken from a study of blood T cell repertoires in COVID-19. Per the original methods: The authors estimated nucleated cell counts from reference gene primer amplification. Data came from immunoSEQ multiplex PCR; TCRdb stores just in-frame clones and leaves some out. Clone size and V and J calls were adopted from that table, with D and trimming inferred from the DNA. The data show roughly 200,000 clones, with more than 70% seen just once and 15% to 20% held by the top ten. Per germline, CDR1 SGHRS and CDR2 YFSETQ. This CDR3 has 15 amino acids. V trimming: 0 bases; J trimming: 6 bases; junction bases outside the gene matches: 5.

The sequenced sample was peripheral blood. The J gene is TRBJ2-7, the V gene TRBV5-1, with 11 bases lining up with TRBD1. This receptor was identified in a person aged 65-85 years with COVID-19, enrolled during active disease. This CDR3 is CASSLGGTGGVEQYF. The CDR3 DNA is TGCGCCAGCAGCTTGGGAGGGACAGGGGGTGTCGAGCAGTACTTC.